This T cell receptor (beta chain) was captured by sequencing in a study of T cell responses to AZD1222 COVID-19 vaccine. Study-wide points: Close to half of all spike-specific TCRs reportedly target regions of the variants that are unmutated.

Repertoires were generated with immunoSEQ multiplex PCR, while TCRdb's copy carries only in-frame clones and drops some. The profile shows about 140,000 clones, 70% to 90% of them singletons. The CDR3 has 15 residues. Trimming pared 4 bases from V and 5 bases from J, leaving 14 bases between. CDR1 and CDR2 from the germline V gene are MNHEY and SVGAGI. As for this clone: What it binds is not known.

The clonotype was recovered from an adult who received the MenACWY meningococcal vaccine as a control. The material was peripheral blood, obtained 28 days after the second dose of the MenACWY control vaccine. The chain links TRBV6-5 to TRBJ2-2; D assignment may be TRBD1 or TRBD2 (5 bases each). The CDR3 DNA follows: TGTGCCAGCAGTTCCGGGGCAGGAGGAACCGGGGAGCTGTTTTTT. Translated, it gives CASSSGAGGTGELFF.